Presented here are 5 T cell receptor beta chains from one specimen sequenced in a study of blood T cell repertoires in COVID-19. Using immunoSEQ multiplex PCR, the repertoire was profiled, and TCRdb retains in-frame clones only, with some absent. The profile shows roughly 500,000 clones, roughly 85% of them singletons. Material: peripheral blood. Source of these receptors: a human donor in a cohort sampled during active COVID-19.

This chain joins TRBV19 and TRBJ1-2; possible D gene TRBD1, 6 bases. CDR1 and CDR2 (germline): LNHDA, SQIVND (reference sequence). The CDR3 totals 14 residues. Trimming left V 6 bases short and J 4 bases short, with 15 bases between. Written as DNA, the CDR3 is TGTGCCAGTAGAAACAGGGATACTACCTATGGCTACACCTTC. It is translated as CASRNRDTTYGYTF.

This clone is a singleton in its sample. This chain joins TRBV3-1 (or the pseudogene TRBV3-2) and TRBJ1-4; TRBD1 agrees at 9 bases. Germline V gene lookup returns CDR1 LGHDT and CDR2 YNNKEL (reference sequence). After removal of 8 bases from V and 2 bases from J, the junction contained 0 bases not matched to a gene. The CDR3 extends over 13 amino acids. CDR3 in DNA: TGTGCCAGCGGGACAGGGACTAATGAAAAACTGTTTTTT. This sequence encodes CASGTGTNEKLFF.

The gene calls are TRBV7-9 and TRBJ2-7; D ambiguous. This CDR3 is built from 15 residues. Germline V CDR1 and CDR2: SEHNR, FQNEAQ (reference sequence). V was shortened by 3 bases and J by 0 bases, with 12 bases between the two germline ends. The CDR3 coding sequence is TGTGCCAGCAGCTTTATTGGGCAGGCCTCCTACGAGCAGTACTTC. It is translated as CASSFIGQASYEQYF.

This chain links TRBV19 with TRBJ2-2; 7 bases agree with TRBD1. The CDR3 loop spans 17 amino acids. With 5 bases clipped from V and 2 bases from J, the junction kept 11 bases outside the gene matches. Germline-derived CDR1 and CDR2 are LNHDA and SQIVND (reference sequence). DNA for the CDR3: TGTGCCAGTAGTCCCCCCCGTCGACAGGGTAACACCGGGGAGCTGTTTTTT. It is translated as CASSPPRRQGNTGELFF.

CDR3 region: CAITLENPNYGYTF. Written as DNA, the CDR3 is TGTGCCATCACCCTGGAGAACCCTAACTATGGCTACACCTTC. The rearrangement uses TRBV10-3 and TRBJ1-2, with D unresolved. Trimming took off 7 bases at V and 0 bases at J, with 12 bases between the two ends. Per germline, CDR1 ENHRY and CDR2 SYGVKD. This CDR3 has 14 residues.